This T cell receptor beta chain was sequenced in a study of T cell responses to AZD1222 COVID-19 vaccine. This clone has a single count. Measured with immunoSEQ multiplex PCR; TCRdb has only the in-frame clones, and not every one. The data show about 99,000 clones, with about 92% seen just once and 4% to 5.5% held by the top ten. This CDR3 is built from 13 residues. Trimming pared 6 bases from V and 4 bases from J, leaving 13 bases between. Germline values: CDR1 SGHVS, CDR2 FQNEAQ. This clonotype was sampled from an adult in good health. The V call is TRBV7-8, the J call TRBJ2-7; no definite D call. The sample consisted of peripheral blood, taken on day 0 of AZD1222 vaccination. This CDR3 reads CASRPRWAYEQYF. The DNA of the CDR3 is TGTGCCAGCAGACCAAGGTGGGCTTACGAGCAGTACTTC.